This TCR beta chain was sequenced in a study of CD8 T cells in Susac syndrome. V shed 2 bases, J shed 7 bases, and the junction held 7 bases outside the gene matches. CDR1 is MDHEN, CDR2 SYDVKM, per germline. The CDR3 has 15 residues. Sequencing of TCR beta was performed on blood CD8+ and CD4+ T cells. As controls, healthy donors matched for age and sex were used. TEMRA cells underwent FACS enrichment and CD8+ and CD4+ T cells underwent negative isolation. RNA was extracted with the RNeasy kit, and a quantity of roughly 0.5 to 1 ug was reverse transcribed using random hexamers. The TCR beta CDR3 was amplified by immunoSEQ multiplex PCR across 54 Vbeta, 13 Jbeta. One entry per CDR3 protein results from TCRdb running MiXCR on the immunoSEQ multiplex PCR reads. Of roughly 200,000 distinct CDR3 sequences listed, about 95% are singletons.

This clonotype was sampled from a human donor in good health. The chain links TRBV28 to TRBJ1-2, with TRBD1 matching over 10 bases. Specimen: CD4+ T cells from PBMCs. CDR3 DNA sequence: TGTGCCAGCAGTTTACCCCTCGACAGGGGGCCTGGCTACACCTTC. Translated, it gives CASSLPLDRGPGYTF.